The clone carrying this T cell receptor beta chain appeared many times. Its antigen is not known. This sample stems from a study of neurological immune-mediated disorders. Study findings and constraints: For the multiple sclerosis repertoire cluster, no association with any clinical or MRI feature was found.

This CDR3 has 12 amino acids. Germline lookup yields CDR1 DFQATT and CDR2 SNEGSKA (reference sequence). V was trimmed by 6 bases and J by 5 bases, leaving 13 bases between them. The authors made cDNA by 5'RACE with 10-nucleotide random UMIs. TCRdb reprocessed the 5' RACE reads via MiXCR and lists one record per CDR3 protein. The sample holds 71,000 or so distinct CDR3 sequences, approximately 5% seen once. This TCR was sampled from a woman aged 25 to 39 with multiple sclerosis. The chain recombines TRBV20-1 with TRBJ2-5; D gene uncertain. The sequenced sample was PBMCs. CDR3 sequence reads: CSALDLLETQYF. The CDR3 region has the DNA TGCAGTGCCTTGGACCTGTTGGAGACCCAGTACTTC.